This T cell receptor beta chain came from a study of CD8 T cells in ankylosing spondylitis. About this clonotype itself: The antigen is undetermined.

Scientists made TCR beta libraries using quantitative 5'-RACE with molecular barcodes. TCRdb processed the 5' RACE reads anew with MiXCR; each CDR3 protein has one entry. The sample holds about 390,000 distinct CDR3 sequences, about 20% seen once. The germline CDR1 and CDR2 sequences are LGHNA and YSLEER. The CDR3 is 19 amino acids. V shed 0 bases and J shed 5 bases, with 22 bases lying between them. Study-wide results and caveats: Disease-linked clones reportedly showed significant enrichment in matched ankylosing spondylitis synovial fluid. Relatively rare in peripheral blood, disease-linked clones were also CD8+. Ankylosing spondylitis blood appeared to be characterized by a TCR beta motif of eight highly homologous variants.

Sequencing was carried out using blood, either unsorted or a sorted T cell fraction (not recorded which). The chain carries TRBV4-3 and TRBJ2-2; a weak D match, TRBD2 (5 bases). The TCR originated in a male donor with ankylosing spondylitis. In DNA form, the CDR3 reads TGCGCCAGCAGCCAAGATTTCAGGAGGTCGGACCTCGCAACCGGGGAGCTGTTTTTT. Its translation: CASSQDFRRSDLATGELFF.